The sequence of this T cell receptor beta chain was determined in a study of cytotoxic CD8 clonotypes in ibrutinib-treated CLL. CDR1 is MGHDK, CDR2 SYGVNS, per germline. The trim removed 3 bases at V and 9 bases at J, leaving 14 bases unmatched. The CDR3 runs to 17 residues. Depth targeted 1 in 200,000 to 1 in 1 million T cells, averaging 10x coverage per clonotype. TCRdb's table, derived via immunoSEQ multiplex PCR, lists solely in-frame clones and lacks some. This repertoire shows some 300,000 clones, around four fifths found once; its top ten account for 5% to 7%. Study outcomes and limitations: Different sampling times were used for sustained-remission and progressing patients. Clonality was higher at baseline than in age-matched healthy donors and tracked circulating CD8+ T-cell counts. A rise in clonality was seen at ibrutinib response, and a fall back toward baseline was seen at progression.

A note on this clone: Antigen unknown.

Here the sequenced sample was PBMCs, taken before ibrutinib treatment. The TCR was taken from a human donor with chronic lymphocytic leukemia. The chain combines TRBV25-1 with TRBJ2-1; TRBD2 matches 10 bases. The CDR3 protein is CASSDGAGGGGSPEQFF. DNA for the CDR3: TGTGCCAGCAGTGATGGAGCGGGAGGGGGAGGGTCGCCTGAGCAGTTCTTC.